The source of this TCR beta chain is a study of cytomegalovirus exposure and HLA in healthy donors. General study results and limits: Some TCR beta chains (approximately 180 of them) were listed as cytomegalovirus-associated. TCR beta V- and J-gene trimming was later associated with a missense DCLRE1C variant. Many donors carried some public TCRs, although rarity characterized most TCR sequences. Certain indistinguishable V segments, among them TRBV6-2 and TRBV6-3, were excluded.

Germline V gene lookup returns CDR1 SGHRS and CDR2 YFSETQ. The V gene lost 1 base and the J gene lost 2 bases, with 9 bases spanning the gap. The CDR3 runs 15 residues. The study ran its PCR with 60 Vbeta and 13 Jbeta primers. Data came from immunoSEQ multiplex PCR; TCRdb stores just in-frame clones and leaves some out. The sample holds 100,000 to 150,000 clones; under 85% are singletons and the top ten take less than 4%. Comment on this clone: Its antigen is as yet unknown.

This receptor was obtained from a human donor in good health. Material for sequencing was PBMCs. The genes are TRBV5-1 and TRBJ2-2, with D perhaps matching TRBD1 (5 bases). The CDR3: CASSLIQENTGELFF. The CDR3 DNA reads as TGCGCCAGCAGCTTGATACAGGAAAACACCGGGGAGCTGTTTTTT.